This T cell receptor (beta chain) was captured by sequencing in a study of control samples from healthy donors and cancer patients. Germline-derived CDR1 and CDR2 are SGHDT and YYEEEE. The V segment lost 3 bases and the J segment 4 bases; nucleotides outside the gene matches: 5. The CDR3 sequence is 15 residues long. Assay: immunoSEQ multiplex PCR; the TCRdb copy retains only in-frame clones and omits some. Of 150,000 to 200,000 clones in the sample, around nine tenths were seen once. This receptor was obtained from a woman aged 25 to 39 in good health. The material sequenced was blood. The chain is built from TRBV5-6 and TRBJ2-5; 11 nucleotides align to TRBD1. This chain's CDR3 is CASSSKGQGGETQYF. As DNA, the CDR3 is TGTGCCAGCAGCTCCAAGGGACAGGGGGGAGAGACCCAGTACTTC.